The 26 T cell receptor beta chains in this list originate from one sample, sequenced in a study of response to subunit inactivated influenza vaccine. TCRdb recomputed calls from the RT-PCR reads with MiXCR, one row per CDR3 protein. The repertoire holds hundreds of thousands of distinct CDR3 sequences, with roughly 25% as singletons. The source material was CD4+ T cells sorted from PBMCs, sampled about 5 days after vaccination. These receptor sequences come from a middle-aged man who received an inactivated influenza vaccine.

The rearrangement links TRBV28 to TRBJ2-7; 8 nucleotides agree with TRBD2. CDR1 MDHEN and CDR2 SYDVKM come from the germline V gene. The CDR3 extends over 15 amino acids. J was trimmed by 0 bases and V by 2 bases; bases with no gene match: 3. The CDR3 here is CASSLERGISYEQYF. The CDR3 DNA reads TGTGCCAGCAGTTTAGAGCGGGGGATCTCCTACGAGCAGTACTTC.

This clonotype was seen a handful of times. V gene TRBV12-3 or TRBV12-4 combines with J gene TRBJ2-3; 9 nucleotides align to TRBD2. The CDR3 runs 17 residues. J gave up 5 bases and V 5 bases, and 14 bases lay outside the gene matches. CDR3 nucleotides: TGTGCCAGCAGTACCGTCCCTAGCGGGGCCAGAGGAGATACGCAGTATTTT. Translating gives CASSTVPSGARGDTQYF.

This clonotype was found a few times. This chain uses TRBV5-5 with TRBJ2-3; D tentatively reads TRBD1 or TRBD2 (6 bases each). CDR3 length: 15 amino acids. V shed 3 bases and J shed 5 bases, with 16 bases lying between them. Germline CDR1 is SGHKS and CDR2 is YYEKEE (reference sequence). The CDR3, as DNA: TGTGCCAGCAGCTCGTCCCCGGGGGCCCAAGATACGCAGTATTTT. Its protein product is CASSSSPGAQDTQYF.

The CDR3, as DNA: TGTGCCAGCAGTCAAACTCAGGCATCCCCGGAAAAACTGTTTTTT. This codes for CASSQTQASPEKLFF. V and J are TRBV6-1 and TRBJ1-4; D is uncertain. The CDR3 extends over 15 amino acids. Germline assignment: CDR1 MNHNS and CDR2 SASEGT. V was clipped by 5 bases and J by 8 bases, with 18 bases between them.

The chain has TRBV10-3 and TRBJ1-1; a weak D match, TRBD1 (5 bases). The length of the CDR3 is 15 residues. Germline V CDR1 and CDR2: ENHRY, SYGVKD. The V gene lost 4 bases and the J gene lost 0 bases, with 12 bases spanning the gap. The CDR3 region has the DNA TGTGCCATCAGTGGTGACAGAAATTTGAACACTGAAGCTTTCTTT. Its translation: CAISGDRNLNTEAFF.

This clonotype was recorded a few times. The V and J genes are TRBV20-1 and TRBJ2-1, with 7 bases fitting TRBD2. From germline, CDR1 is DFQATT and CDR2 SNEGSKA (reference sequence). CDR3 length: 14 amino acids. After removal of 1 base from V and 6 bases from J, the junction contained 6 bases not matched to a gene. The CDR3 protein is CSARGGLVVNEQFF. The CDR3 DNA reads as TGCAGTGCTAGAGGTGGACTAGTAGTCAATGAGCAGTTCTTC.

In its sample, this clonotype was seen a few times. CDR3 sequence reads: CASSLTGSSGYTF. The CDR3 DNA reads as TGTGCCAGCAGTCTGACAGGGAGCAGTGGCTACACCTTC. V is TRBV12-3 or TRBV12-4 and J is TRBJ1-2; 7 bases are shared with TRBD1. The length of the CDR3 is 13 residues. V gave up 5 bases and J gave up 7 bases; unmatched junction bases: 7.

For the CDR3, the DNA is TGTGCCAGCAGCTTAGACACGACCTACAATGAGCAGTTCTTC. Its translation: CASSLDTTYNEQFF. The chain recombines TRBV28 with TRBJ2-1; no reliable D call. Trimming left V 6 bases short and J 2 bases short, with 11 bases between. The CDR3 is 14 amino acids. Germline assignment: CDR1 MDHEN and CDR2 SYDVKM.

This clonotype has more than one count but fewer than ten. V is TRBV28 and J is TRBJ1-1; unclear D gene. Germline V lookup: CDR1 MDHEN, CDR2 SYDVKM. With 2 bases removed from V and 10 bases from J, the gap between germline ends came to 11 bases. The CDR3 has 12 amino acids. CDR3 region: CASSLRHVGAFF. CDR3 coding DNA: TGTGCCAGCAGTTTAAGGCACGTTGGAGCTTTCTTT.

V usage is TRBV2 and J usage is TRBJ2-7; D ambiguous. Trimming shortened V by 7 bases and J by 6 bases, and 13 bases separated the two germline ends. In germline, CDR1 is SNHLY, CDR2 FYNNEI. This CDR3 spans 12 amino acids. The CDR3 here is CASIQSAFEQYF. The CDR3, as DNA: TGTGCCAGCATTCAATCAGCGTTCGAGCAGTACTTC.

This clonotype was counted a few times. This chain connects TRBV6-1 to TRBJ1-1, with TRBD1 matching over 11 bases. CDR1 and CDR2 from the germline V gene are MNHNS and SASEGT. V was pared by 5 bases and J by 4 bases, with 6 bases of the junction left unmatched. This CDR3 spans 15 amino acids. The CDR3 sequence: CASSRPGQGVTEAFF. The DNA of the CDR3 is TGTGCCAGCAGTAGACCGGGACAGGGGGTCACTGAAGCTTTCTTT.

This clonotype has a handful of counts. The chain couples TRBV6-2 or TRBV6-3 to TRBJ2-1; D ambiguous. The CDR3 runs to 14 residues. Trimming shortened V by 4 bases and J by 4 bases, and 11 bases separated the two germline ends. Germline CDR1 is MNHEY and CDR2 is SVGEGT. CDR3 in amino acids: CASSFNPGYNEQFF. The CDR3 DNA reads TGTGCCAGCAGTTTCAATCCTGGGTACAATGAGCAGTTCTTC.

In this sample, this clonotype turned up once. J is TRBJ2-3 and V is TRBV12-3 or TRBV12-4; unclear D gene. The CDR3 loop spans 16 amino acids. Trimming stripped 8 bases from V and 0 bases from J, with 18 bases between. The CDR3 region is CASPPPVYSSTDTQYF. The CDR3 DNA sequence: TGTGCCAGCCCCCCTCCTGTCTACTCTAGCACAGATACGCAGTATTTT.

A few counts support this clonotype. The V gene is TRBV4-2, the J gene TRBJ2-7; D unclear. Germline assignment: CDR1 LGHNA and CDR2 YNFKEQ. V was clipped by 4 bases and J by 6 bases, with 19 bases between them. There are 15 residues in the CDR3. CDR3 DNA: TGTGCCAGCAGCCGCCTGGTCGATTTTGATAGCGAGCAGTACTTC. Amino acid sequence: CASSRLVDFDSEQYF.

V usage is TRBV20-1 and J usage is TRBJ2-3; D call uncertain. There are 13 residues in the CDR3. Trimming removed 2 bases from V and 1 base from J, with 7 bases in between. Germline V gene lookup returns CDR1 DFQATT and CDR2 SNEGSKA (reference sequence). The CDR3 spells CSARMQGTDTQYF. The CDR3 DNA sequence: TGCAGTGCTAGAATGCAGGGCACAGATACGCAGTATTTT.

This clonotype was detected only a few times. The gene calls are TRBV20-1 and TRBJ2-1; TRBD2 agrees at 9 bases. CDR3 size: 17 residues. Germline V gene data show CDR1 as DFQATT and CDR2 as SNEGSKA (reference sequence). V gave up 6 bases and J gave up 0 bases; unmatched junction bases: 12. CDR3 sequence: CSAAARGGGSSYNEQFF. The DNA of the CDR3 is TGCAGTGCGGCTGCGCGGGGGGGCGGGAGCTCCTACAATGAGCAGTTCTTC.

The chain has TRBV20-1 and TRBJ2-3; D remains unclear. The germline gives CDR1 DFQATT, CDR2 SNEGSKA (reference sequence). V lost 2 bases and J lost 1, with 7 bases in between. The CDR3 is 13 residues long. CDR3 coding DNA: TGCAGTGCTAGATTGGGTGGCACAGATACGCAGTATTTT. Translating gives CSARLGGTDTQYF.

This clonotype occurred a few times. V gene TRBV20-1 combines with J gene TRBJ2-5; D may be TRBD2 (7 bases). Germline V gene sequence: CDR1 DFQATT, CDR2 SNEGSKA (reference sequence). The CDR3 spans 16 residues. V was pared by 6 bases and J by 5 bases, with 25 bases between. The DNA of the CDR3 is TGCAGTGCCCCCCTGGGGGTGACTAGGGGGGGGGAGACCCAGTACTTC. This translates into CSAPLGVTRGGETQYF.

In this sample, this clonotype turned up a few times. The chain combines TRBV24-1 with TRBJ2-2; a weak D match, TRBD1 (5 bases). CDR3 length: 12 residues. V was shortened by 6 bases and J by 4 bases, with 5 bases between the two germline ends. The germline V gene encodes CDR1 KGHDR and CDR2 SFDVKD. The CDR3 protein is CATSQGTGELFF. The CDR3 nucleotides are TGTGCCACCAGTCAGGGCACCGGGGAGCTGTTTTTT.

This clonotype has a handful of counts. The chain couples TRBV12-3 or TRBV12-4 to TRBJ1-1; no firm D call. V lost 2 bases to trimming and J lost 10 bases, with 20 bases between them. The length of the CDR3 is 15 residues. The CDR3 region is CASSLMVGPRGVAFF. DNA of the CDR3: TGTGCCAGCAGTTTAATGGTCGGGCCAAGAGGTGTAGCTTTCTTT.

The CDR3, as DNA: TGTGCCAGCAGTTCAACAAGGGTCTATAATTCACCCCTCCACTTT. Protein sequence: CASSSTRVYNSPLHF. This chain links TRBV12-3 or TRBV12-4 with TRBJ1-6; D gene unclear. The V gene lost 4 bases and the J gene lost 3 bases, with 10 bases spanning the gap. This CDR3 is 15 amino acids long.

This clonotype was counted only a few times. J is TRBJ2-7 and V is TRBV5-1, with a tentative D call TRBD1 (6 bases). CDR1 is SGHRS, CDR2 YFSETQ, per germline. V was clipped by 3 bases and J by 2 bases, with 12 bases between them. The CDR3 contains 14 residues. CDR3 sequence: CASSSPDRPYEQYF. The CDR3 DNA follows: TGCGCCAGCAGCTCCCCGGACAGACCCTACGAGCAGTACTTC. Full variable domain (remainder filled in from reference TRBV5-1 and TRBJ2-7): KAGVTQTPRYLIKTRGQQVTLSCSPISGHRSVSWYQQTPGQGLQFLFEYFSETQRNKGNFPGRFSGRQFSNSRSEMNVSTLELGDSALYLCASSSPDRPYEQYFGPGTRLTVT.

This clonotype was detected only a few times. The J gene is TRBJ1-5, the V gene TRBV29-1; 9 nucleotides match TRBD1. The length of the CDR3 is 15 residues. CDR1 and CDR2 (germline): SQVTM, ANQGSEA. With V trimmed by 4 bases and J by 0 bases, 4 bases remained unmatched. In DNA, the CDR3 is TGCAGCGTTGCATCGACAGGGGGTAGCAATCAGCCCCAGCATTTT. Protein: CSVASTGGSNQPQHF.

This clonotype was counted a few times. The rearrangement uses TRBV6-5 and TRBJ2-1; 11 nucleotides line up with TRBD2. In germline, CDR1 is MNHEY, CDR2 SVGAGI. V was clipped by 7 bases and J by 5 bases; unmatched bases: 7. The CDR3 runs to 15 residues. The CDR3 coding sequence is TGTGCCAGCAAGATACTAGCGGGAGTCCACAATGAGCAGTTCTTC. Protein: CASKILAGVHNEQFF.

This clonotype was observed a few times. This chain joins TRBV9 and TRBJ2-5; 8 bases map to TRBD1. After removal of 0 bases from V and 4 bases from J, the junction contained 5 bases not matched to a gene. The CDR3 consists of 15 residues. Germline V gene lookup returns CDR1 SGDLS and CDR2 YYNGEE. As DNA, the CDR3 is TGTGCCAGCAGCGTAGCCCAGGGGGCTGGAGAGACCCAGTACTTC. Translation gives CASSVAQGAGETQYF.

This clonotype was recorded a few times. The CDR3 coding sequence is TGTGCCAGCAGCTTAGATCGGGTGGGGCTAACTAGCACAGATACGCAGTATTTT. Residues: CASSLDRVGLTSTDTQYF. The genes are TRBV11-2 and TRBJ2-3, with D maybe TRBD1 (5 bases). The germline CDR1 and CDR2 sequences are SGHAT and FQNNGV. The V gene lost 0 bases and the J gene lost 0 bases, with 16 bases spanning the gap. The CDR3 covers 18 residues.